This T cell receptor (beta chain) is drawn from a study of control samples from healthy donors and cancer patients. The germline V gene encodes CDR1 PRHDT and CDR2 FYEKMQ (reference sequence). The CDR3 loop spans 11 amino acids. V shed 0 bases and J shed 6 bases, with 3 bases lying between them. Method: immunoSEQ multiplex PCR; TCRdb's copy keeps in-frame clones and lacks some. The table records 75,000 or so clones, approximately 90% of them present only once. This TCR was recovered from a man aged 55 to 70 with colorectal cancer. This chain uses TRBV13 with TRBJ2-7, with unresolved D. Sequences were obtained from PBMCs. The CDR3 nucleotides are TGTGCCAGCAGCTTAGGACCCGAGCAGTACTTC. It encodes CASSLGPEQYF.